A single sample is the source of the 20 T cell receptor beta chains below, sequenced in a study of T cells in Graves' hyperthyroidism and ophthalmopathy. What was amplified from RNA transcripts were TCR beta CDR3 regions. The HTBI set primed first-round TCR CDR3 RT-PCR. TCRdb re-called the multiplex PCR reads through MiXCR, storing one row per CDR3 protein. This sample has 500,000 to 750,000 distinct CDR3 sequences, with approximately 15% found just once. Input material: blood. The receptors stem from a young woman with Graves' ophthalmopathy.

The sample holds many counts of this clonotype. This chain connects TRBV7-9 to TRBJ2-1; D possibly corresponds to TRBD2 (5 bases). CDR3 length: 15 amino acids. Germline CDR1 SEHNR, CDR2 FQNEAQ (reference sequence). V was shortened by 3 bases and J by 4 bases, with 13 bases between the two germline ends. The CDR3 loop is CASSLVERTYNEQFF. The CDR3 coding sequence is TGTGCCAGCAGCTTGGTCGAGCGGACGTACAATGAGCAGTTCTTC. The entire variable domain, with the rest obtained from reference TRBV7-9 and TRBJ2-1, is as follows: DTGVSQNPRHKITKRGQNVTFRCDPISEHNRLYWYRQTLGQGPEFLTYFQNEAQLEKSRLLSDRFSAERPKGSFSTLEIQRTEQGDSAMYLCASSLVERTYNEQFFGPGTRLTVL.

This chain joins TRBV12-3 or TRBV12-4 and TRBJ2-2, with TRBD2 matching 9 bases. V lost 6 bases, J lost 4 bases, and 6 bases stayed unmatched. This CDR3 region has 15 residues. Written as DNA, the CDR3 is TGTGCCAGCAGCGGGACTAGCCCGCGCACCGGGGAGCTGTTTTTT. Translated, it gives CASSGTSPRTGELFF.

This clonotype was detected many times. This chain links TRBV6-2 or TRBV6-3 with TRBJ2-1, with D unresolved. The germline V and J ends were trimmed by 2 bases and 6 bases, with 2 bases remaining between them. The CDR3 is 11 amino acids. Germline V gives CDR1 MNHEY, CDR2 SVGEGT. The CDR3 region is CASSYLNEQFF. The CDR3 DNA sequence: TGTGCCAGCAGTTACCTCAATGAGCAGTTCTTC.

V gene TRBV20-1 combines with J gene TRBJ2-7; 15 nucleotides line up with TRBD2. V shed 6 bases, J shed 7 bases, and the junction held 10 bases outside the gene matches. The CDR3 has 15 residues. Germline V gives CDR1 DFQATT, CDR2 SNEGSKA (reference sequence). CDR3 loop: CSAEVGLAGGGEQYF. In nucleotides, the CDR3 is TGCAGTGCCGAGGTTGGACTAGCGGGAGGGGGTGAGCAGTACTTC.

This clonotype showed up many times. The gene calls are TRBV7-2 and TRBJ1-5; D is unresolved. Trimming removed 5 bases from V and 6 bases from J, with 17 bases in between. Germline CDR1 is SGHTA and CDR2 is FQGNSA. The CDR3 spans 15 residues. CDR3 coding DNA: TGTGCCAGCAGCCCCGGGGAGGGAGGGATTCAGCCCCAGCATTTT. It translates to CASSPGEGGIQPQHF.

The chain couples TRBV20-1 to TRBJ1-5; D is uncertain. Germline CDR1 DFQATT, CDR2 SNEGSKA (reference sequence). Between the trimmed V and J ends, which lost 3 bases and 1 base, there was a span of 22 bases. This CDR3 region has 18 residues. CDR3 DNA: TGCAGTGCTAGCCCCGACCGGGCCCAGAGGGTGAGCAATCAGCCCCAGCATTTT. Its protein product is CSASPDRAQRVSNQPQHF.

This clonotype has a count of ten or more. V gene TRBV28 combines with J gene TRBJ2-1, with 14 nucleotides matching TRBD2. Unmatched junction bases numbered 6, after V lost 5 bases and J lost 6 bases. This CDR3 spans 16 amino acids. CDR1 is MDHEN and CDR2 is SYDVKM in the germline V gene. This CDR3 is CASSPGLAGASNEQFF. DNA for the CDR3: TGTGCCAGCAGTCCGGGACTAGCGGGAGCCAGCAATGAGCAGTTCTTC.

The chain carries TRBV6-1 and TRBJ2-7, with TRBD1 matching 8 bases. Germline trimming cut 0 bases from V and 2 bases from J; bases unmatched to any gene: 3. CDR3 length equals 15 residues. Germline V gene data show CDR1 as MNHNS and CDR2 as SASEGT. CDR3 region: CASSEARGQAYEQYF. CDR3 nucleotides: TGTGCCAGCAGTGAAGCTAGGGGACAGGCCTACGAGCAGTACTTC.

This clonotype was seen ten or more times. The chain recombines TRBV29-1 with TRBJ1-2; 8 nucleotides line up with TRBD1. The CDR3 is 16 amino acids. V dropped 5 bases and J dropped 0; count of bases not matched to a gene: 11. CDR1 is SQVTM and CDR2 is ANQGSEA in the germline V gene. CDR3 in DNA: TGCAGCGTTCTGGGGGGCCCGGGACAGGCTAACTATGGCTACACCTTC. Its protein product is CSVLGGPGQANYGYTF.

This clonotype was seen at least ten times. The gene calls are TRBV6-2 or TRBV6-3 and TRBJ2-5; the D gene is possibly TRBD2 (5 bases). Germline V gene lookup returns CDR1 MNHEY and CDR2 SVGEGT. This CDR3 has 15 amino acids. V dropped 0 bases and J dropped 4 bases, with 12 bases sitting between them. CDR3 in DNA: TGTGCCAGCAGTTACTCGAGCGGAGACGCAGAGACCCAGTACTTC. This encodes CASSYSSGDAETQYF.

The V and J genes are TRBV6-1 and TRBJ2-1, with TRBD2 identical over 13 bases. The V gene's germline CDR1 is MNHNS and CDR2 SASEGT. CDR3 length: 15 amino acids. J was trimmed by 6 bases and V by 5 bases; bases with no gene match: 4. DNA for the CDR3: TGTGCCAGCAGTCAAGGGACTAGCGGGATCAATGAGCAGTTCTTC. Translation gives CASSQGTSGINEQFF.

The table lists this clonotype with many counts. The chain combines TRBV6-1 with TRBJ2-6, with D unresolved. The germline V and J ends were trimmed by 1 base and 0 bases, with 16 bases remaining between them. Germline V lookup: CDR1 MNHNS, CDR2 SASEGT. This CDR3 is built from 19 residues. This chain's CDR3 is CASSEGPYPPSSGANVLTF. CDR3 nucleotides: TGTGCCAGCAGTGAAGGCCCCTACCCCCCCAGCTCTGGGGCCAACGTCCTGACTTTC.

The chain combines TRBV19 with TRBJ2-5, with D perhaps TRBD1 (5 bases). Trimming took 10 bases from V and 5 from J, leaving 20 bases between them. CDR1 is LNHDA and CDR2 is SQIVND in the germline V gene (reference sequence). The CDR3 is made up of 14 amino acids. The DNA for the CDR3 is TGTGCCACCCGGAAGGGGTTTTTAGAGGAGACCCAGTACTTC. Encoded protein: CATRKGFLEETQYF.

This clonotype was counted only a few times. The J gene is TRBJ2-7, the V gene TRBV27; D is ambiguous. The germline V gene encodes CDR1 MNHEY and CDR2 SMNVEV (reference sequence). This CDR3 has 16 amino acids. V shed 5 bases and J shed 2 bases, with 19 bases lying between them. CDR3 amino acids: CASSTLLQLGAYEQYF. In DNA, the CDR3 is TGTGCCAGCAGTACCCTACTCCAACTTGGAGCCTACGAGCAGTACTTC.

CDR3 sequence reads: CASSFHGLAGAYNEQFF. CDR3 bases: TGTGCCAGCAGCTTCCACGGGCTAGCGGGAGCCTACAATGAGCAGTTCTTC. The chain recombines TRBV11-1 with TRBJ2-1, with TRBD2 identical over 10 bases. Germline CDR1 is SGHAT and CDR2 is FQDESV (reference sequence). The CDR3 sequence is 17 residues long. The V and J ends lost 3 bases and 2 bases, in that order; junction bases with no gene match: 7.

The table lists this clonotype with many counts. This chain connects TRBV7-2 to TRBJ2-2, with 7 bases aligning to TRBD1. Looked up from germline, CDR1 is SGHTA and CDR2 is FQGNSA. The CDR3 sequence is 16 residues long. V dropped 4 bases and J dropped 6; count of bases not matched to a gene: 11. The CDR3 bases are TGTGCCAGCAGCTCTTGGACAGGCCACGACCCCGGGGAGCTGTTTTTT. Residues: CASSSWTGHDPGELFF. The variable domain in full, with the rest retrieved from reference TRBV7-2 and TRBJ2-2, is GAGVSQSPSNKVTEKGKDVELRCDPISGHTALYWYRQSLGQGLEFLIYFQGNSAPDKSGLPSDRFSAERTGGSVSTLTIQRTQQEDSAVYLCASSSWTGHDPGELFFGEGSRLTVL.

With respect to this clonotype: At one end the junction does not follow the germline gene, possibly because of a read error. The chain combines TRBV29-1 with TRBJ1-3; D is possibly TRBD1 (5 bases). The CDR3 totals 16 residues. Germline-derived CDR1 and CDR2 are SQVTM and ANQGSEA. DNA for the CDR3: TGCAGCGTTGAAGATCTCGGCAGGGACTCTGGAAACACCGTATATTTT. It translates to CSVEDLGRDSGNTVYF.

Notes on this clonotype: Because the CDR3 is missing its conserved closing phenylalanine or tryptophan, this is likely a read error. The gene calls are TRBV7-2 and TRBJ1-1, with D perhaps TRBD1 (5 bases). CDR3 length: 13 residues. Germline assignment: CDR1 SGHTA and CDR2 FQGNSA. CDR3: CAGSLAGGTEAFL. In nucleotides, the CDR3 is TGTGCCGGCAGCTTAGCCGGGGGCACTGAAGCTTTCCTT.

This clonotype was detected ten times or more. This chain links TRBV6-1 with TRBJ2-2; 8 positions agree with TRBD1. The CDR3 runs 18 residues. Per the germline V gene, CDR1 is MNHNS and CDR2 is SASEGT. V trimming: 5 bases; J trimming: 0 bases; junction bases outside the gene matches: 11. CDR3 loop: CASSYATGVSANTGELFF. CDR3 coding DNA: TGTGCCAGCAGTTATGCGACAGGGGTTTCCGCGAACACCGGGGAGCTGTTTTTT.

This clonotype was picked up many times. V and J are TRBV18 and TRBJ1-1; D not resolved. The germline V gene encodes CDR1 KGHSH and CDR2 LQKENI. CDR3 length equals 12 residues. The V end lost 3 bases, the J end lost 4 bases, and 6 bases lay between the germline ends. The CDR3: CASSPVSTEAFF. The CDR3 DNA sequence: TGTGCCAGCTCACCGGTTAGCACTGAAGCTTTCTTT.